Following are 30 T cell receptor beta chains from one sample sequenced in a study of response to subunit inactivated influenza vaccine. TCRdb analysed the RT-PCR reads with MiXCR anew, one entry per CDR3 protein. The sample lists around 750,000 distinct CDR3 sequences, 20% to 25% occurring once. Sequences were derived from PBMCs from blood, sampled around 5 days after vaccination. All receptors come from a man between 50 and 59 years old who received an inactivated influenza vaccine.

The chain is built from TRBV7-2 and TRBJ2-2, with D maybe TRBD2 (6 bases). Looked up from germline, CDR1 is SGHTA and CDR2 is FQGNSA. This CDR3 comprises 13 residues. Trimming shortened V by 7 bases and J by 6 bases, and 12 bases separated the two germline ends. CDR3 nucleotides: TGTGCCAGCACCCTGGGGGAGGCCGGGGAGCTGTTTTTT. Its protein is CASTLGEAGELFF.

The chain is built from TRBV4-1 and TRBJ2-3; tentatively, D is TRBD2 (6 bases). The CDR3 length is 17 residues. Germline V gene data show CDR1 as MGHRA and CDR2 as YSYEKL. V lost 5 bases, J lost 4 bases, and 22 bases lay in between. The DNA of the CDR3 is TGCGCCAGCAGCTACGGTACGGCGGGGCCGATGGCAGATACGCAGTATTTT. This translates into CASSYGTAGPMADTQYF.

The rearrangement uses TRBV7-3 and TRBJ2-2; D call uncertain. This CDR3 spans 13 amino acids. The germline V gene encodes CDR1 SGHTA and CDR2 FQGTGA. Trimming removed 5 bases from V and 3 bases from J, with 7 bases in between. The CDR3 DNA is TGTGCCAGCAGCCAACCCCACACCGGGGAGCTGTTTTTT. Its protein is CASSQPHTGELFF.

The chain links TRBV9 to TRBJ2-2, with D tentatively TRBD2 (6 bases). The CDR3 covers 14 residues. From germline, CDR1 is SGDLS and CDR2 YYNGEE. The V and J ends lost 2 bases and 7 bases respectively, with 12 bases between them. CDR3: CASSVGGSGGELFF. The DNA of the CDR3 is TGTGCCAGCAGCGTCGGAGGGTCGGGCGGGGAGCTGTTTTTT.

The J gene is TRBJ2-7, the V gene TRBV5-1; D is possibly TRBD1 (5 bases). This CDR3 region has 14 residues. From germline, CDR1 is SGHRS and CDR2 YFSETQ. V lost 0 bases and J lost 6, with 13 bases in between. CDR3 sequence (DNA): TGCGCCAGCAGCTTGGCGCAGGGCACATCCGAGCAGTACTTC. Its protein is CASSLAQGTSEQYF.

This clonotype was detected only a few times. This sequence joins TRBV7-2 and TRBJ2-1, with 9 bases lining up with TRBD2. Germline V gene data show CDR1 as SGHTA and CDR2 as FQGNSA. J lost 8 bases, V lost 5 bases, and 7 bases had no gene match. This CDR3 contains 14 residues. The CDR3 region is CASSPESGRYEQFF. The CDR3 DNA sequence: TGTGCCAGCAGCCCCGAAAGCGGGAGGTATGAGCAGTTCTTC.

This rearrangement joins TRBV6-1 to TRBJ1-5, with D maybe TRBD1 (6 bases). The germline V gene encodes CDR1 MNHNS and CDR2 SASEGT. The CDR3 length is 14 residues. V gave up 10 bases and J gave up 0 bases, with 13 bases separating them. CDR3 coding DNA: TGTGCCACGGGGGGCCTTTATAGCAATCAGCCCCAGCATTTT. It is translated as CATGGLYSNQPQHF.

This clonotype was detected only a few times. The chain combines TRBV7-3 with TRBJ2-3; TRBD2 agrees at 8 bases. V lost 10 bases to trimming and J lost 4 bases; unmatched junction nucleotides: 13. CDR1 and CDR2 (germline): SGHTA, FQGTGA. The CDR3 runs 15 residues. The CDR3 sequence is CATRLTGLVADTQYF. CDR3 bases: TGTGCCACCAGATTAACGGGACTAGTGGCAGATACGCAGTATTTT. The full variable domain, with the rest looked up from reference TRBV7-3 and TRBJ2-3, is GAGVSQTPSNKVTEKGKYVELRCDPISGHTALYWYRQSLGQGPEFLIYFQGTGAADDSGLPNDRFFAVRPEGSVSTLKIQRTERGDSAVYLCATRLTGLVADTQYFGPGTRLTVL.

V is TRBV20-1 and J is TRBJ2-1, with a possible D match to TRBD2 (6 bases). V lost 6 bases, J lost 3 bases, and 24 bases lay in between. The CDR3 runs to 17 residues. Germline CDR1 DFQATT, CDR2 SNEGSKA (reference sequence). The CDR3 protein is CSATGTQPFTDYNEQFF. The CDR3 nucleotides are TGCAGTGCCACCGGGACTCAGCCCTTCACCGACTACAATGAGCAGTTCTTC.

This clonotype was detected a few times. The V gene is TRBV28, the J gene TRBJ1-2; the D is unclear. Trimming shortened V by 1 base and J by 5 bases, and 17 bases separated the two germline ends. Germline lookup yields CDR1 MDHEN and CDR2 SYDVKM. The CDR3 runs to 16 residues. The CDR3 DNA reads TGTGCCAGCAGTTTATATTCCGGCGGGAAGCCTTATGGCTACACCTTC. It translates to CASSLYSGGKPYGYTF.

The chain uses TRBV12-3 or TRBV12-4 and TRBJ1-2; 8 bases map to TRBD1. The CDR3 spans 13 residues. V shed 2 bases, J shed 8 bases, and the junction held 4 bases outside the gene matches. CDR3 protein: CASSLQGARGYTF. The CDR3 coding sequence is TGTGCCAGCAGTTTACAGGGGGCGCGAGGCTACACCTTC.

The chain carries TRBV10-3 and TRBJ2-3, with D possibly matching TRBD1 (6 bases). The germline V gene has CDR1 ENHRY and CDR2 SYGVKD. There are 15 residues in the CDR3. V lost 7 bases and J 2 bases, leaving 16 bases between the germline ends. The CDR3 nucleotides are TGTGCCATCAACGGCAGGGGTTCTTCCACAGATACGCAGTATTTT. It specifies CAINGRGSSTDTQYF.

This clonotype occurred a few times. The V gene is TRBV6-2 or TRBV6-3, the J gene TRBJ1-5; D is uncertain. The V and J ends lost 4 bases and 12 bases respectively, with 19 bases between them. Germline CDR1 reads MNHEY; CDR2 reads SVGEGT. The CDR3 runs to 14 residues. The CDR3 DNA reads TGTGCCAGCAGTTCAACGATCACACGGGAGGGCCAGCATTTT. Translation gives CASSSTITREGQHF.

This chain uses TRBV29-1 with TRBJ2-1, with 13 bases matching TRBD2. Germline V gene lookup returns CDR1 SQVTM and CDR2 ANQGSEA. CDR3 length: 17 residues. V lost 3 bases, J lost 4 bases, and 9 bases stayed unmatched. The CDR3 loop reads CSVETSGRTKLYNEQFF. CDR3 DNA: TGCAGCGTTGAGACTAGCGGGAGGACTAAATTGTACAATGAGCAGTTCTTC.

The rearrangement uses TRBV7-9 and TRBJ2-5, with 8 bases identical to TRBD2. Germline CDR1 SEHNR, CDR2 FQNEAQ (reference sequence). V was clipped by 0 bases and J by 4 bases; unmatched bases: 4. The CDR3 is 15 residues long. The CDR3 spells CASSLAGLGGETQYF. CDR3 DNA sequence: TGTGCCAGCAGCTTAGCGGGACTAGGCGGAGAGACCCAGTACTTC.

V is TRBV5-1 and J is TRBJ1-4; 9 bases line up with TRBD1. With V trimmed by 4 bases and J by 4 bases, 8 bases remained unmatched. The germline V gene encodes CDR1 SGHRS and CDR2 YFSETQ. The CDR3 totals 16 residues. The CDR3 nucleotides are TGCGCCAGCAGCCCTGGACAGGGGCCGTATAATGAAAAACTGTTTTTT. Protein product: CASSPGQGPYNEKLFF.

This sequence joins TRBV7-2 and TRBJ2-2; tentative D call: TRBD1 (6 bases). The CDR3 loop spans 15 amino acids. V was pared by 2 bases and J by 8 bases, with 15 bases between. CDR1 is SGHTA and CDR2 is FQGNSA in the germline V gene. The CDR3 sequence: CASSLMAGVFGELFF. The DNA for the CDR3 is TGTGCCAGCAGCTTAATGGCAGGGGTCTTTGGGGAGCTGTTTTTT.

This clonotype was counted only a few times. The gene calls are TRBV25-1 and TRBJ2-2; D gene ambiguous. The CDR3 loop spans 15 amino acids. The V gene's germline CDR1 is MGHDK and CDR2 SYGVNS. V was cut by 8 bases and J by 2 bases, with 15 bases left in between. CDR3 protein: CASGSLTVNTGELFF. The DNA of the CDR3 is TGTGCCAGCGGATCCCTTACCGTAAACACCGGGGAGCTGTTTTTT.

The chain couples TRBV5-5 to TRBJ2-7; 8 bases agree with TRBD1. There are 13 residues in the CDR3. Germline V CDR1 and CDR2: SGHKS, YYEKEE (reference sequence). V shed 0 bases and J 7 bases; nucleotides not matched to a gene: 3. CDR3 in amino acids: CASSLVGDREQYF. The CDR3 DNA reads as TGTGCCAGCAGCTTGGTAGGGGACAGGGAGCAGTACTTC.

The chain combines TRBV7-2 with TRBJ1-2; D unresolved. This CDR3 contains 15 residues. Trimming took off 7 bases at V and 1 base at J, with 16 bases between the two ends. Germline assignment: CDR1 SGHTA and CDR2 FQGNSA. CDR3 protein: CASTSLFGNNYGYTF. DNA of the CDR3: TGTGCCAGCACCTCTCTCTTTGGGAATAACTATGGCTACACCTTC.

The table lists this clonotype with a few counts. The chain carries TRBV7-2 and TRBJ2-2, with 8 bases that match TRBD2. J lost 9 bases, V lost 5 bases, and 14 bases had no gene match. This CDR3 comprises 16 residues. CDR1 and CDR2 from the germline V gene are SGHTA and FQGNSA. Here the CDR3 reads CASSPSSAGGHRELFF. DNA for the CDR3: TGTGCCAGCAGCCCCTCCTCGGCGGGGGGTCACCGGGAGCTGTTTTTT.

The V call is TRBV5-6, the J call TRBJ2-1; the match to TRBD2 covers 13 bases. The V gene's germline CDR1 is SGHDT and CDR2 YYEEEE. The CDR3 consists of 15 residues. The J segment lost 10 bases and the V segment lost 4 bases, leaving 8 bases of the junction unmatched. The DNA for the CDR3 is TGTGCCAGCAGCACACTAGCGGGAGGGCCCCGGGAGCAGTTCTTC. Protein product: CASSTLAGGPREQFF.

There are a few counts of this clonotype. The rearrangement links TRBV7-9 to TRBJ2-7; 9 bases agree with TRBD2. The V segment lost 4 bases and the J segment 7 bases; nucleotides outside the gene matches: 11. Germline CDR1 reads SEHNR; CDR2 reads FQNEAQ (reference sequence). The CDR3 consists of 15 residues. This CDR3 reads CASSSVAGVLWEQYF. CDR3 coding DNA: TGTGCCAGCAGCTCCGTAGCGGGAGTTTTATGGGAGCAGTACTTC. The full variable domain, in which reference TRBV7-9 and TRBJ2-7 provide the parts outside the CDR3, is DTGVSQNPRHKITKRGQNVTFRCDPISEHNRLYWYRQTLGQGPEFLTYFQNEAQLEKSRLLSDRFSAERPKGSFSTLEIQRTEQGDSAMYLCASSSVAGVLWEQYFGPGTRLTVT.

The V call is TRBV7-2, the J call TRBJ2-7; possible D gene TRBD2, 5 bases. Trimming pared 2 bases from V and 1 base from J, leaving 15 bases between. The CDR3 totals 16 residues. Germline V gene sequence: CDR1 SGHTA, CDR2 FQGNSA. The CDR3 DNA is TGTGCCAGCAGCTTAACACGTAGCCGGGGATCCTACGAGCAGTACTTC. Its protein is CASSLTRSRGSYEQYF. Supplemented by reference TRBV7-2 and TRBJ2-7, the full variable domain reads GAGVSQSPSNKVTEKGKDVELRCDPISGHTALYWYRQSLGQGLEFLIYFQGNSAPDKSGLPSDRFSAERTGGSVSTLTIQRTQQEDSAVYLCASSLTRSRGSYEQYFGPGTRLTVT.

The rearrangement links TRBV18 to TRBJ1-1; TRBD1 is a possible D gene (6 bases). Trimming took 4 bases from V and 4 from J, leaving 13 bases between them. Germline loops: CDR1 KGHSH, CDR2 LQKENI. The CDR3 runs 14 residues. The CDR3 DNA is TGTGCCAGCTCACGGTTACAGGGAATCACTGAAGCTTTCTTT. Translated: CASSRLQGITEAFF.

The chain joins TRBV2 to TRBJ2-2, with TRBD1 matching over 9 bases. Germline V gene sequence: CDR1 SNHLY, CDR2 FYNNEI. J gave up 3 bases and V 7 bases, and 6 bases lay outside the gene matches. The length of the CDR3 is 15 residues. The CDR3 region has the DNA TGTGCCAGCATTGATAACAGGGGGCACACCGGGGAGCTGTTTTTT. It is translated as CASIDNRGHTGELFF. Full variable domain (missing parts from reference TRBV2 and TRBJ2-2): EPEVTQTPSHQVTQMGQEVILRCVPISNHLYFYWYRQILGQKVEFLVSFYNNEISEKSEIFDDQFSVERPDGSNFTLKIRSTKLEDSAMYFCASIDNRGHTGELFFGEGSRLTVL.

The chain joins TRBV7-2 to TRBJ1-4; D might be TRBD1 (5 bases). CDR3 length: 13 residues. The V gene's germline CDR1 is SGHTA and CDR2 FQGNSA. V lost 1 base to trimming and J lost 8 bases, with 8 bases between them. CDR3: CASSLDWGEKLFF. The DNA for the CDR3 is TGTGCCAGCAGCTTAGATTGGGGGGAAAAACTGTTTTTT. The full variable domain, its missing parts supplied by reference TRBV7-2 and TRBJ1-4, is GAGVSQSPSNKVTEKGKDVELRCDPISGHTALYWYRQSLGQGLEFLIYFQGNSAPDKSGLPSDRFSAERTGGSVSTLTIQRTQQEDSAVYLCASSLDWGEKLFFGSGTQLSVL.

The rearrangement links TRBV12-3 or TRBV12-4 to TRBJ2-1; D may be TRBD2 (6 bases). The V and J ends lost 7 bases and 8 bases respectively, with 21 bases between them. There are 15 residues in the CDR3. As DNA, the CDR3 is TGTGCCAGCACCCCCATTAGTGGGGGGAGCGATGAGCAGTTCTTC. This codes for CASTPISGGSDEQFF.

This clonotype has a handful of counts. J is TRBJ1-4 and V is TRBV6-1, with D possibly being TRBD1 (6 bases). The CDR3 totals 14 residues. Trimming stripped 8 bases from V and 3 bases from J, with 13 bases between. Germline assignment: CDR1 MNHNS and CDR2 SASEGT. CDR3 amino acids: CASRSGAANEKLFF. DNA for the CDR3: TGTGCCAGCCGGTCGGGGGCAGCTAATGAAAAACTGTTTTTT.

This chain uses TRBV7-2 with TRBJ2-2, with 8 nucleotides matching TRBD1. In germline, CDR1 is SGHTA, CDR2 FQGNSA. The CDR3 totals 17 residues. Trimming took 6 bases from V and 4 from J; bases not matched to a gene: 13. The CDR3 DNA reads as TGTGCCAGCAGAACTTCCGGGACAGGATATCCCACCGGGGAGCTGTTTTTT. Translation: CASRTSGTGYPTGELFF.